A single T cell receptor beta chain is shown here with its context. This CDR3 is built from 16 residues. Germline loops: CDR1 LGHNA, CDR2 YSLEER. Trimming removed 4 bases from V and 7 bases from J; junction bases left unmatched: 10. The record originates from a study of blood T cell repertoires in COVID-19. Original data processing: Reference gene primer amplification yielded estimated nucleated cell counts. Only in-frame clones appear in the TCRdb table, and some are missing; sequencing was by immunoSEQ multiplex PCR. V and J calls plus clone size are reproduced from that table; the DNA served to infer D and trimming. There are approximately 380,000 clones in the sample; more than 75% occur only once, and about 1.2% lies in the top ten.

The sequence derives from a woman aged 18 to 35 who had recovered from COVID-19. The sample consisted of PBMCs or T cells enriched from blood (not recorded which). The V gene is TRBV4-3, the J gene TRBJ1-6; 7 nucleotides line up with TRBD1. In DNA form, the CDR3 reads TGCGCCAGCAGCCGTAGTAGTGGGACAGACAATTCACCCCTCCACTTT. This codes for CASSRSSGTDNSPLHF.